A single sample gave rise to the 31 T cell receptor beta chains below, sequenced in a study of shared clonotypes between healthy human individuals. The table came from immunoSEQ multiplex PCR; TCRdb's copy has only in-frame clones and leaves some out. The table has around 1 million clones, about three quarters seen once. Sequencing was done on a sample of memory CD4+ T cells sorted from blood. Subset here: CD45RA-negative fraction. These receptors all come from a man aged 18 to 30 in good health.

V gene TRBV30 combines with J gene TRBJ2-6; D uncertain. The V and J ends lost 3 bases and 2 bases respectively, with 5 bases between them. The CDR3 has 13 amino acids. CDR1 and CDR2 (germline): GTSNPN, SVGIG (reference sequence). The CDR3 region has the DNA TGTGCCTGGAGCCTGCCTGGGGCCAACGTCCTGACTTTC. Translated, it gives CAWSLPGANVLTF.

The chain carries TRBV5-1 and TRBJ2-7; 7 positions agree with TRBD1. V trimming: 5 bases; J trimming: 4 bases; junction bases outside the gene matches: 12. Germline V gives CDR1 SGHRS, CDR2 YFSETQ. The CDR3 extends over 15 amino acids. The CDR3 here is CASRLLWDSRYEQYF. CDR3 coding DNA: TGCGCCAGCAGATTATTGTGGGACAGCAGATACGAGCAGTACTTC.

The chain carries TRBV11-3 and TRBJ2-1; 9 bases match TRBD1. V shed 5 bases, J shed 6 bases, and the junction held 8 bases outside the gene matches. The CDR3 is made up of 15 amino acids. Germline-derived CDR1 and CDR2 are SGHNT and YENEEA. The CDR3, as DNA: TGTGCCAGCAGCGATCCGGGACAGGGTGGCAATGAGCAGTTCTTC. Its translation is CASSDPGQGGNEQFF. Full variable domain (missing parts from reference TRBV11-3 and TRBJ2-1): EAGVVQSPRYKIIEKKQPVAFWCNPISGHNTLYWYLQNLGQGPELLIRYENEEAVDDSQLPKDRFSAERLKGVDSTLKIQPAELGDSAVYLCASSDPGQGGNEQFFGPGTRLTVL.

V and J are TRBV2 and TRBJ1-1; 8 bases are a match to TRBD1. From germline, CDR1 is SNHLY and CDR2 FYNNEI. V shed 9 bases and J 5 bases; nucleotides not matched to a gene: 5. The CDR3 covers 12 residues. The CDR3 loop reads CASGQGLTEAFF. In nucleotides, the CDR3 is TGTGCCAGTGGACAGGGCCTGACTGAAGCTTTCTTT. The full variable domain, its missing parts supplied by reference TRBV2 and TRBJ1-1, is EPEVTQTPSHQVTQMGQEVILRCVPISNHLYFYWYRQILGQKVEFLVSFYNNEISEKSEIFDDQFSVERPDGSNFTLKIRSTKLEDSAMYFCASGQGLTEAFFGQGTRLTVV.

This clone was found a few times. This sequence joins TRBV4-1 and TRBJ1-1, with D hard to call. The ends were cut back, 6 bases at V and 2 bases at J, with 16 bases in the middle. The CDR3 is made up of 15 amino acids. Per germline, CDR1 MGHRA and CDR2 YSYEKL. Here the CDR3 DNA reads TGCGCCAGCAGTCAAACGTTTACGGACAACACTGAAGCTTTCTTT. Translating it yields CASSQTFTDNTEAFF.

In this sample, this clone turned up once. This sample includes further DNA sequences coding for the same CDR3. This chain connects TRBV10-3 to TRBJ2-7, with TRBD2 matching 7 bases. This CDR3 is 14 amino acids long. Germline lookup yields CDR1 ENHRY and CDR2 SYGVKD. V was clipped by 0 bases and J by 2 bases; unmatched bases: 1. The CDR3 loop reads CAISESGGPYEQYF. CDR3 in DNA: TGTGCCATCAGTGAGTCGGGAGGGCCCTACGAGCAGTACTTC.

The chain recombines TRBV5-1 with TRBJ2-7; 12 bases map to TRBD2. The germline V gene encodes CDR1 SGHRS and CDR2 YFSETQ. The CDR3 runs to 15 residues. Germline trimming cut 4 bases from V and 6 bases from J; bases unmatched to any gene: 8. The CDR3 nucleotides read TGCGCCAGCAGCGTTAGACTAGCGGGAGTTTCCGAGCAGTACTTC. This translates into CASSVRLAGVSEQYF.

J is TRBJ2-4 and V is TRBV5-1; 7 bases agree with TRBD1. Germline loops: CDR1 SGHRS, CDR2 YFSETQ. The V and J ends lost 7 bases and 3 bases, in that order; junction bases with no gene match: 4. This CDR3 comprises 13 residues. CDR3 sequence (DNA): TGCGCCAGCGGGACAGAGGGCAAAAACATTCAGTACTTC. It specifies CASGTEGKNIQYF.

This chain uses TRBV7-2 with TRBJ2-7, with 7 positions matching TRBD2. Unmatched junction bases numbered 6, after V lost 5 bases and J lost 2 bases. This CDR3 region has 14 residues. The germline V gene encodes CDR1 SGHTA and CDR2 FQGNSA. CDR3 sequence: CASSEGLFAYEQYF. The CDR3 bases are TGTGCCAGCAGCGAGGGACTATTTGCCTACGAGCAGTACTTC.

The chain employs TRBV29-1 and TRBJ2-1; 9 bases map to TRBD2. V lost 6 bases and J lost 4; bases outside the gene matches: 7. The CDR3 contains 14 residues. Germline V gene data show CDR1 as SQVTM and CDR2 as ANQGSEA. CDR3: CSVVAGEAYNEQFF. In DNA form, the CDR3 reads TGCAGCGTAGTAGCGGGAGAGGCTTACAATGAGCAGTTCTTC.

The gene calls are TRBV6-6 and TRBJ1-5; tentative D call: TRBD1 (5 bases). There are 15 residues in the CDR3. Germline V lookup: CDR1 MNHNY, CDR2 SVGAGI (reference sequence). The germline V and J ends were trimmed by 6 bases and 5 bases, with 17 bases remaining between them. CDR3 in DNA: TGTGCCAGCAGCCCCGGGACGGGGATTTATCAGCCCCAGCATTTT. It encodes CASSPGTGIYQPQHF.

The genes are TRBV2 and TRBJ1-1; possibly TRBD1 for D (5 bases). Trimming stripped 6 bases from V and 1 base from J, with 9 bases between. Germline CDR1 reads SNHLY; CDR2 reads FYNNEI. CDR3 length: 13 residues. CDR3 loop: CASRAGRNTEAFF. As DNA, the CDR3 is TGTGCCAGCAGGGCGGGACGGAACACTGAAGCTTTCTTT.

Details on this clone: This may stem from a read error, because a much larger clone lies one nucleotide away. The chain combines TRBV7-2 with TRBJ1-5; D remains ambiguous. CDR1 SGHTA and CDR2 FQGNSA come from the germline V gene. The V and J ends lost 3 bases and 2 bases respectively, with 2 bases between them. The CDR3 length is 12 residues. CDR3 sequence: CASSFGNQPQHF. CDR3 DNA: TGTGCCAGCAGCTTCGGCAATCAGCCCCAGCATTTT.

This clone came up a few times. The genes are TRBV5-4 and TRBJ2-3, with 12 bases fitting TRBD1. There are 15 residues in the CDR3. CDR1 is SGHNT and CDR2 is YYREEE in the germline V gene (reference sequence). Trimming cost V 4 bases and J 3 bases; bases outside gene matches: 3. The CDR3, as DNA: TGTGCCAGCAGCCGGGGACAGGGGGCAACAGATACGCAGTATTTT. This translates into CASSRGQGATDTQYF.

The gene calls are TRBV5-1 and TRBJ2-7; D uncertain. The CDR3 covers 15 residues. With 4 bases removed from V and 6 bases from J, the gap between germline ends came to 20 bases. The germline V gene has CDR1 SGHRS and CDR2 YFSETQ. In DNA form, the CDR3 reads TGCGCCAGCAGCATGGGTTCGGTGGGCCTGGGCGAGCAGTACTTC. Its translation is CASSMGSVGLGEQYF.

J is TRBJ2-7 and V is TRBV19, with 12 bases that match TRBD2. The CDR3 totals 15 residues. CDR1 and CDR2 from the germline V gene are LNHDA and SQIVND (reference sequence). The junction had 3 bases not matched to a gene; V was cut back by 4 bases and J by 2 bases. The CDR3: CASSTSSGRAYEQYF. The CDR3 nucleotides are TGTGCCAGTAGTACCTCTAGCGGGAGGGCCTACGAGCAGTACTTC.

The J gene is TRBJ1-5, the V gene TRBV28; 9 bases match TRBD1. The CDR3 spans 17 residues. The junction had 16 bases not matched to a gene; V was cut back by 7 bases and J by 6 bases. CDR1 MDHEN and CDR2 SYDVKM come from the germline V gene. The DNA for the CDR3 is TGTGCCAGCACCCGATCTACGGGACAGGGATGGAGTCAGCCCCAGCATTTT. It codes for CASTRSTGQGWSQPQHF.

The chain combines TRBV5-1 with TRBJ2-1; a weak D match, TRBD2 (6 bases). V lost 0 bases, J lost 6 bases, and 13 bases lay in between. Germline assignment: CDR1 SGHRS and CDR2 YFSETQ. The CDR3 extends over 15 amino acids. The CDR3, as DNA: TGCGCCAGCAGCTTGGCCCCGGGGGAGTTCAATGAGCAGTTCTTC. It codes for CASSLAPGEFNEQFF.

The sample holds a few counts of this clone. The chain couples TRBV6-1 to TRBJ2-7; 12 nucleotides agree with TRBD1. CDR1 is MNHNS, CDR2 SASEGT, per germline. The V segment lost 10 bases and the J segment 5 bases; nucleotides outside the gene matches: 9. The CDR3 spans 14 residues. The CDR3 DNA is TGTGCCACCAGCAGAGGGACAGGGGGCCACGAGCAGTACTTC. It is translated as CATSRGTGGHEQYF.

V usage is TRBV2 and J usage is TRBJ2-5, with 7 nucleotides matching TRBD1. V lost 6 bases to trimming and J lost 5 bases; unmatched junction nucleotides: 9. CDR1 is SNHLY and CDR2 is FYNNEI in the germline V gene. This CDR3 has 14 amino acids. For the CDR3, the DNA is TGTGCCAGCAGGCCCGAGACAGGGTTTGAGACCCAGTACTTC. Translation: CASRPETGFETQYF. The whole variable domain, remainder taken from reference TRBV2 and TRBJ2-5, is EPEVTQTPSHQVTQMGQEVILRCVPISNHLYFYWYRQILGQKVEFLVSFYNNEISEKSEIFDDQFSVERPDGSNFTLKIRSTKLEDSAMYFCASRPETGFETQYFGPGTRLLVL.

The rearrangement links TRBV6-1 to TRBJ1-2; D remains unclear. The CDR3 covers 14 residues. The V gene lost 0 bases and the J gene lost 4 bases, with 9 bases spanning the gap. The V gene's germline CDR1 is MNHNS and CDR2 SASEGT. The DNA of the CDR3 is TGTGCCAGCAGTGAAGCGGCACAGATCTATGGCTACACCTTC. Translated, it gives CASSEAAQIYGYTF.

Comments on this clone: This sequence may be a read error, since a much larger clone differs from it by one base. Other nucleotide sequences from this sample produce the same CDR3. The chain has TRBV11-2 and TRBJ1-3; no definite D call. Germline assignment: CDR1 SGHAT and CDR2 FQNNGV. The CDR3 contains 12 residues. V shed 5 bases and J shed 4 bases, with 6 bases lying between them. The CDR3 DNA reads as TGTGCCAGCAGCCCCTCGGGAAACACCATATATTTT. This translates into CASSPSGNTIYF.

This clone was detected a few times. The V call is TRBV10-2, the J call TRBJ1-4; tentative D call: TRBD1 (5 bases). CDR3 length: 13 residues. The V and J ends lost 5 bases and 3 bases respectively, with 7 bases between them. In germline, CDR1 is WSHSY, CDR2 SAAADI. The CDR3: CASSRGPNEKLFF. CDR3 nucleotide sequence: TGCGCCAGCAGTCGGGGCCCTAATGAAAAACTGTTTTTT.

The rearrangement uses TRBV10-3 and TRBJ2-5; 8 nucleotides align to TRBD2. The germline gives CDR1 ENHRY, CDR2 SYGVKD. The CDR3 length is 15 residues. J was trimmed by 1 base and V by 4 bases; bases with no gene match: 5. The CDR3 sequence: CAISGLAGFQETQYF. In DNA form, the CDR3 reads TGTGCCATCAGTGGGTTAGCGGGATTCCAAGAGACCCAGTACTTC.

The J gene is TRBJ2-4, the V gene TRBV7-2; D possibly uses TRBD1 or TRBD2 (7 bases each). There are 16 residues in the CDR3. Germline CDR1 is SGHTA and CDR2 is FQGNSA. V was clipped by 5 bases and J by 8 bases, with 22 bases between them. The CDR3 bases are TGTGCCAGCAGCCCAGGGGGGGCGGGAGCGGGATACATTCAGTACTTC. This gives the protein CASSPGGAGAGYIQYF.

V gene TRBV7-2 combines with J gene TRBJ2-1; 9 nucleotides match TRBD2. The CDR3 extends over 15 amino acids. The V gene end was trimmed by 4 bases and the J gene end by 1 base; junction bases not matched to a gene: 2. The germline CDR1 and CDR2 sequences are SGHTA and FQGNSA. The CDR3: CASSSGLASYNEQFF. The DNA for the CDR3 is TGTGCCAGCAGCTCCGGACTAGCGTCCTACAATGAGCAGTTCTTC.

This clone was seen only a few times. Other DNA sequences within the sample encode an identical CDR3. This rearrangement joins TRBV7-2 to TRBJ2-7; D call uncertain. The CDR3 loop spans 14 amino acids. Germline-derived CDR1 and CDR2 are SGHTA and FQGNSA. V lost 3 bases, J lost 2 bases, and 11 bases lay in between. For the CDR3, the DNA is TGTGCCAGCAGCTTCCCGACGGGCGCCTACGAGCAGTACTTC. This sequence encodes CASSFPTGAYEQYF.

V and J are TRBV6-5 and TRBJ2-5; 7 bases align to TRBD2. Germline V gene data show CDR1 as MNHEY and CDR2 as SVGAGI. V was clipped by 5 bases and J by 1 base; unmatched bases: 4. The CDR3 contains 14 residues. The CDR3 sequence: CASSRGGFQETQYF. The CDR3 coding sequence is TGTGCCAGCAGTCGCGGGGGTTTCCAAGAGACCCAGTACTTC.

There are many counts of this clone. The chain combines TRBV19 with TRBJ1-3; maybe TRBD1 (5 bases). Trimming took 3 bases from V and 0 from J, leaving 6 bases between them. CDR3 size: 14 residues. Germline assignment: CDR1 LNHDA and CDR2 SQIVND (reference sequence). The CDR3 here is CASSIGHSGNTIYF. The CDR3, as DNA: TGTGCCAGTAGTATTGGACACTCTGGAAACACCATATATTTT.

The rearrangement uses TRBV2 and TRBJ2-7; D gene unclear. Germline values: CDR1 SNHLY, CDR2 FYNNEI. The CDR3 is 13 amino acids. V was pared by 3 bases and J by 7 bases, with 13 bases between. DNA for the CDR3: TGTGCCAGCAGTGACAGCATCCCGCGGGAGCAGTACTTC. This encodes CASSDSIPREQYF.

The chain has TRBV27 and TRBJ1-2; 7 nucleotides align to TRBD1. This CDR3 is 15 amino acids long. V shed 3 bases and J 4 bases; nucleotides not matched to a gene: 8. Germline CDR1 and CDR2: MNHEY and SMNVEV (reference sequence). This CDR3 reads CASSFRGRGFYGYTF. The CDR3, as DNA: TGTGCCAGCAGTTTCCGGGGCAGGGGGTTCTATGGCTACACCTTC.